The entry below describes one T cell receptor beta chain. What it binds is unknown. The data originate from a study of cytotoxic CD8 clonotypes in ibrutinib-treated CLL. Germline-derived CDR1 and CDR2 are SGHNT and YYREEE (reference sequence). V gave up 4 bases and J gave up 3 bases, with 16 bases separating them. The CDR3 has 15 residues. Profiling relied on immunoSEQ multiplex PCR, and the TCRdb table lists in-frame clones only, not all of them. This table has about 200,000 clones, 70% appearing once. Findings and limits, study-wide: Progressing patients had sampling times that differed from those of sustained-remission patients. While tracking circulating CD8+ T-cell counts, baseline clonality exceeded that of age-matched healthy donors. The public clonotypes identified were infrequent and showed contraction or stability on treatment.

This chain links TRBV5-4 with TRBJ1-2; perhaps TRBD1 as D (5 bases). The receptor was isolated from a human donor with chronic lymphocytic leukemia. The sample in question was PBMCs, obtained after 12 months of ibrutinib treatment. The DNA of the CDR3 is TGTGCCAGCAGCCCCGGGTTTCTGGGGGACTATGGCTACACCTTC. Amino acid sequence: CASSPGFLGDYGYTF.